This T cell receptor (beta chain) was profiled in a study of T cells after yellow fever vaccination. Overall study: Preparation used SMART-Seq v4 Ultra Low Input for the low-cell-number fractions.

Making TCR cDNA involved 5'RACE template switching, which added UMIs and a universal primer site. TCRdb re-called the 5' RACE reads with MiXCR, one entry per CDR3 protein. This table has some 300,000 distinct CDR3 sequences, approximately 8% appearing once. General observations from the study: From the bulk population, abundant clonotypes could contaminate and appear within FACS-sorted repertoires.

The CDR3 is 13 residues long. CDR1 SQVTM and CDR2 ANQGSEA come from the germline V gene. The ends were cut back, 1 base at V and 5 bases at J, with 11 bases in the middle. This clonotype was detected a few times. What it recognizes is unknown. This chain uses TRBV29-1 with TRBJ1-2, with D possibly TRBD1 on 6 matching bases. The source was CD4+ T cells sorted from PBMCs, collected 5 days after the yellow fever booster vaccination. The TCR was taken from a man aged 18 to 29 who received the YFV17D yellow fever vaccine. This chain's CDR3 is CSVEGDKGYGYTF. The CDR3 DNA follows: TGCAGCGTTGAAGGGGACAAGGGATATGGCTACACCTTC.